One sample yielded the 10 T cell receptor beta chains listed below, sequenced in a study of cytomegalovirus exposure and HLA in healthy donors. Researchers ran the PCR with 60 Vbeta and 13 Jbeta primers. Profiling relied on immunoSEQ multiplex PCR, and the TCRdb table lists in-frame clones only, not all of them. Of fewer than 110,000 clones in the sample, more than 65% were seen once. Source material: PBMCs. The receptors come from a woman younger than 35 in good health and CMV-seropositive.

This chain's CDR3 is CASSAGTGVETQYF. The DNA for the CDR3 is TGTGCCAGCAGTGCCGGGACAGGGGTGGAGACCCAGTACTTC. V gene TRBV6-1 combines with J gene TRBJ2-5; 10 bases agree with TRBD1. With V trimmed by 4 bases and J by 5 bases, 4 bases remained unmatched. The germline CDR1 and CDR2 sequences are MNHNS and SASEGT. This CDR3 is built from 14 residues.

V gene TRBV6-1 combines with J gene TRBJ1-6, with 9 bases that match TRBD1. The length of the CDR3 is 14 residues. Trimming removed 1 base from V and 9 bases from J; junction bases left unmatched: 1. Germline CDR1 is MNHNS and CDR2 is SASEGT. The CDR3 here is CASSEGQGGSPLHF. The CDR3 DNA reads as TGTGCCAGCAGTGAAGGACAGGGGGGTTCACCCCTCCACTTT.

This clone is a singleton in its sample. The CDR3 DNA follows: TGTGCCAGCAGGCTAGGAGATACGCAGTATTTT. It specifies CASRLGDTQYF. This sequence joins TRBV6-5 and TRBJ2-3; no reliable D call. This CDR3 is built from 11 residues. The V end was cut by 6 bases, the J end by 5 bases, with 6 bases between. Per the germline V gene, CDR1 is MNHEY and CDR2 is SVGAGI.

V is TRBV11-1 and J is TRBJ2-2; tentative D call: TRBD2 (5 bases). V was cut by 1 base and J by 8 bases, with 11 bases left in between. The CDR3 sequence is 14 residues long. Germline CDR1 is SGHAT and CDR2 is FQDESV (reference sequence). The CDR3, as DNA: TGTGCCAGCAGCTTAGTGGCGGGCCGGGGGGAGCTGTTTTTT. Protein product: CASSLVAGRGELFF.

The chain employs TRBV7-6 and TRBJ1-5; D remains ambiguous. The V gene's germline CDR1 is SGHVS and CDR2 FNYEAQ. V was cut by 1 base and J by 1 base, with 5 bases left in between. This CDR3 contains 14 residues. CDR3 sequence reads: CASSLGRSNQPQHF. The CDR3 region has the DNA TGTGCCAGCAGCTTAGGGCGGAGCAATCAGCCCCAGCATTTT.

The chain is built from TRBV6-5 and TRBJ2-7; 9 nucleotides align to TRBD1. Germline lookup yields CDR1 MNHEY and CDR2 SVGAGI. CDR3 size: 12 residues. Unmatched junction bases numbered 5, after V lost 5 bases and J lost 9 bases. The CDR3 is CASSPGQGRQYF. The CDR3 DNA reads TGTGCCAGCAGTCCGGGACAGGGTAGGCAGTACTTC.

The chain recombines TRBV7-3 with TRBJ2-3; 9 nucleotides line up with TRBD2. The V segment lost 5 bases and the J segment 5 bases; nucleotides outside the gene matches: 5. The CDR3 is 14 residues long. Germline V CDR1 and CDR2: SGHTA, FQGTGA. For the CDR3, the DNA is TGTGCCAGCAGCCCTTCGCGGGGGGGAGATACGCAGTATTTT. Its protein product is CASSPSRGGDTQYF.

V is TRBV5-1 and J is TRBJ2-1, with 7 bases identical to TRBD2. Germline assignment: CDR1 SGHRS and CDR2 YFSETQ. This CDR3 comprises 12 residues. V gave up 6 bases and J gave up 5 bases; unmatched junction bases: 2. The CDR3 loop is CASNLADNEQFF. The CDR3 DNA reads as TGCGCCAGCAATCTAGCGGACAATGAGCAGTTCTTC.

J is TRBJ2-3 and V is TRBV27, with 14 bases aligning to TRBD2. CDR3 length: 18 residues. V lost 0 bases, J lost 1 base, and 3 bases stayed unmatched. Germline V gene sequence: CDR1 MNHEY, CDR2 SMNVEV (reference sequence). In DNA, the CDR3 is TGTGCCAGCAGTTTATCGACTAGCGGGAGGGTGGGCACAGATACGCAGTATTTT. Protein sequence: CASSLSTSGRVGTDTQYF.

This rearrangement joins TRBV5-8 to TRBJ2-7; TRBD1 matches at 9 bases. The V gene end was trimmed by 6 bases and the J gene end by 3 bases; junction bases not matched to a gene: 7. The germline V gene has CDR1 SGHTS and CDR2 YDEGEE. The CDR3 consists of 14 residues. The CDR3 DNA follows: TGTGCCAGCACCCCGACAGGGGGTCTCTACGAGCAGTACTTC. Protein sequence: CASTPTGGLYEQYF.